This is a list of T cell receptor beta chains from one sample in a study of shared clonotypes between healthy human individuals. Clones were read by immunoSEQ multiplex PCR, and TCRdb kept only the in-frame ones, dropping some. The table has about a million clones, under 80% seen once. The sequenced sample consisted of memory CD4+ T cells sorted from blood. These receptors were collected from a young man in good health. Each CDR3 is given with its conserved first and last residue. D genes are given only for firm matches. The listing skips clone size in some rows; elsewhere it reads once, few, many or a size class.

CDR3 DNA	CDR3 protein	V gene	J gene	D gene	CDR3 length	clone size
TGTGCCAGTCATATGATTGGGGCCGGGGACACTGAAGCTTTCTTT	CASHMIGAGDTEAFF	TRBV27	TRBJ1-1	NA	15	few
TGTGCCAGCAGTGAGAGGACAGGGTTTGACTATGGCTACACCTTC	CASSERTGFDYGYTF	TRBV6-4	TRBJ1-2	TRBD1	15	NA
TGTGCCAGCAAATTGACTCCCTTCACAGATACGCAGTATTTT	CASKLTPFTDTQYF	TRBV6-1	TRBJ2-3	NA	14	NA
TGTGCCAGCAGACGGACCACCGGGAGGAATGAGCAGTTCTTC	CASRRTTGRNEQFF	TRBV6-6	TRBJ2-1	TRBD2	14	once
TGTGCCAGCAGCCCCACTACGTACGAGCAGTACTTC	CASSPTTYEQYF	TRBV7-2	TRBJ2-7	NA	12	once
TGTGCCAGCTCACCGGGCAGGGGCCGCGAAGGCACCGGGGAGCTGTTTTTT	CASSPGRGREGTGELFF	TRBV18	TRBJ2-2	NA	17	many
TGTGCCAGCTCACGGGGGGCGGAGCAACAGTACTTC	CASSRGAEQQYF	TRBV18	TRBJ2-7	NA	12	NA
TGTGCCAGCAGTTCTCCCAGTCGAGGGGACTATGGCTACACCTTC	CASSSPSRGDYGYTF	TRBV6-6	TRBJ1-2	NA	15	once
TGTGCCTGGAGTGCCGGACAGGGAGGTTCACCCCTCCACTTT	CAWSAGQGGSPLHF	TRBV30	TRBJ1-6	TRBD1	14	once
TGTGCCAGCAGCCCCGGGAACAATGAGCAGTTCTTC	CASSPGNNEQFF	TRBV7-2	TRBJ2-1	NA	12	NA
TGCGCCAGCAGTGGGGAAAAAAGCACCGAGCAGTTCTTC	CASSGEKSTEQFF	TRBV10-2	TRBJ2-1	NA	13	NA
TGTGCCAGCAGCTCCGATTCGAAGGGATTAGGAAACACCATATATTTT	CASSSDSKGLGNTIYF	TRBV11-2	TRBJ1-3	NA	16	NA
TGTGCCAGCAGCTTGTTTGAAGCGGGAGGTGAGCAGTTCTTC	CASSLFEAGGEQFF	TRBV7-9	TRBJ2-1	TRBD2	14	NA
TGTGCCAGCAGCCCTTCACAGAATCAGCCCCAGCATTTT	CASSPSQNQPQHF	TRBV7-8	TRBJ1-5	NA	13	many
TGTGCCAGCAGTGAAGGGACAGTTGCCACCATATATTTT	CASSEGTVATIYF	TRBV6-1	TRBJ1-3	NA	13	NA
TGTGCCAGCAGCTTGGGGATTAGCACTGAAGCTTTCTTT	CASSLGISTEAFF	TRBV5-4	TRBJ1-1	NA	13	NA
TGCGCCAGCAATCAGGCGGGGGAAACCACAGATACGCAGTATTTT	CASNQAGETTDTQYF	TRBV5-1	TRBJ2-3	TRBD2	15	NA
TGTGCCAGCAGTCTTACTGTAGCCTACAATGAGCAGTTCTTC	CASSLTVAYNEQFF	TRBV6-5	TRBJ2-1	NA	14	NA
TGCGCCAGCAGCGCGGGACTAGCGGGCCAATTAACGCAGTATTTT	CASSAGLAGQLTQYF	TRBV5-1	TRBJ2-3	TRBD2	15	once
TGTGCCACCAGCGGACCGGGACCGAAGGAGACCCAGTACTTC	CATSGPGPKETQYF	TRBV15	TRBJ2-5	NA	14	NA
TGTGCCAGCAGTTTAGGGACAGGGGGCGCCTATGGCTACACCTTC	CASSLGTGGAYGYTF	TRBV28	TRBJ1-2	TRBD1	15	many
TGTGCCAGCAGCTCAACGCCCCTCTTGACCCAGTACTTC	CASSSTPLLTQYF	TRBV7-3	TRBJ2-5	NA	13	NA
TGCGCCAGCAGCCCCGGGACAGGAGAGCGGAACACTGAAGCTTTCTTT	CASSPGTGERNTEAFF	TRBV5-1	TRBJ1-1	TRBD1	16	few
TGTGCCAGCAGGCCCGGACAGAACTATGGCTACACCTTC	CASRPGQNYGYTF	TRBV28	TRBJ1-2	NA	13	NA
TGTGCCAGCAGACGAGGGGGGAGCAATCAGCCCCAGCATTTT	CASRRGGSNQPQHF	TRBV28	TRBJ1-5	NA	14	NA
TGTGCCAGCAGTTTACTAGCGGGGGGGTTCCAAGAGACCCAGTACTTC	CASSLLAGGFQETQYF	TRBV7-9	TRBJ2-5	TRBD2	16	NA
TGCGCCAGCAGCTATCCCGGGACTAGCGTCGAGCAGTACTTC	CASSYPGTSVEQYF	TRBV4-1	TRBJ2-7	TRBD2	14	NA
TGTGCCAGTAGTATAGGGGATGGGCCCCAGCATTTT	CASSIGDGPQHF	TRBV19	TRBJ1-5	NA	12	NA
TGTGCCAGCAGTTACGGTGGGGGTACTGAAGCTTTCTTT	CASSYGGGTEAFF	TRBV6-6	TRBJ1-1	NA	13	NA
TGTGCCAGCAGCAAAGGAAGGTCCGGGACGAACCCTCTCGAGCAGTACTTC	CASSKGRSGTNPLEQYF	TRBV21-1	TRBJ2-7	NA	17	NA
TGTGCCAGCATTTTAGCGGGGGCAAGCTCCTACAATGAGCAGTTCTTC	CASILAGASSYNEQFF	TRBV6-6	TRBJ2-1	TRBD2	16	NA
TGTGCTAGTGGTTTGGCGAGGGGGTACATTCAGTACTTC	CASGLARGYIQYF	TRBV12-5	TRBJ2-4	NA	13	many
TGTGCCAGCAGTTCCTATCGTGGAGTCAAAGAGACCCAGTACTTC	CASSSYRGVKETQYF	TRBV6-6	TRBJ2-5	NA	15	few
TGTGCCAGCGGACGACTCTTCTCTGGGGCCAACGTCCTGACTTTC	CASGRLFSGANVLTF	TRBV2	TRBJ2-6	NA	15	once
TGTGCCAGCAGTCAATCAGGGGGGAGAGAGCAGTTCTTC	CASSQSGGREQFF	TRBV7-9	TRBJ2-1	NA	13	NA